What follows are 3 T cell receptor beta chains derived from one specimen sequenced in a study of cytomegalovirus exposure and HLA in healthy donors (dated by TCRdb to about 2017). The library was generated by the immunoSEQ multiplex PCR assay. A mixture of 60 forward primers for TCR Vbeta segments and 13 reverse primers for TCR Jbeta segments was used in the multiplex PCR. Drawn from immuneACCESS, this table holds only the in-frame rearrangements with V and J called that TCRdb kept. Clones are partly lost; checked studies trace under half to an unresolved V gene and leave the rest unexplained. Across this sample there are around 52,000 clones, with about 79% seen only once. 1.7% of the sample goes to the ten largest clones. Sequencing was performed on PBMCs. These receptors were taken from a man in his forties or fifties in good health and CMV-seronegative.

V and J are TRBV5-4 and TRBJ2-2; 10 bases map to TRBD2. Per germline, CDR1 SGHNT and CDR2 YYREEE (reference sequence). The ends lost 3 bases at V and 2 bases at J; junction bases unmatched: 4. The CDR3 totals 16 residues. The CDR3 here is CASSSGLAVNTGELFF. CDR3 DNA: TGTGCCAGCAGCTCAGGACTAGCGGTAAACACCGGGGAGCTGTTTTTT.

The chain has TRBV19 and TRBJ1-1; D call uncertain. The CDR3 length is 14 residues. The germline V gene encodes CDR1 LNHDA and CDR2 SQIVND (reference sequence). V gave up 3 bases and J gave up 4 bases, with 12 bases separating them. The CDR3 spells CASSIAGYGTEAFF. The CDR3, as DNA: TGTGCCAGTAGTATCGCAGGTTACGGCACTGAAGCTTTCTTT.

The chain couples TRBV7-8 to TRBJ2-2; 9 bases agree with TRBD1. Unmatched junction bases numbered 15, after V lost 6 bases and J lost 4 bases. Per germline, CDR1 SGHVS and CDR2 FQNEAQ. The CDR3 is 18 amino acids. The CDR3 region is CASSYSGTGMVRTGELFF. DNA of the CDR3: TGTGCCAGCAGTTACTCCGGGACAGGGATGGTTCGCACCGGGGAGCTGTTTTTT.